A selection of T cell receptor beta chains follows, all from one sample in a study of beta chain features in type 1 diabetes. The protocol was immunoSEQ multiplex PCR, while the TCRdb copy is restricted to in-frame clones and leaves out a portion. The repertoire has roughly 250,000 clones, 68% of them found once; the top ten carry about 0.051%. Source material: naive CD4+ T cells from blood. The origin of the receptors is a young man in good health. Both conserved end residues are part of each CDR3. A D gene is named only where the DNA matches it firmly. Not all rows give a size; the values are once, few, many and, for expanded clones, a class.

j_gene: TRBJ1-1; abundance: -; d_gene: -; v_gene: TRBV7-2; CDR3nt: TGTGCCAGCAGCTTAGCCGCAGGGTTGAACACTGAAGCTTTCTTT; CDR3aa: CASSLAAGLNTEAFF
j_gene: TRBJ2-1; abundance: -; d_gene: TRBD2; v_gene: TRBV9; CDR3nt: TGTGCCAGCAGCGTAGGGAGACTAGCTTCCAATGAGCAGTTCTTC; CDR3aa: CASSVGRLASNEQFF
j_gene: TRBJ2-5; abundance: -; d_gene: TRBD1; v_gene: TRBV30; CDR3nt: TGTGCCTGCCGGAACCGGGACAGGGGGCTTGAGACCCAGTACTTC; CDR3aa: CACRNRDRGLETQYF
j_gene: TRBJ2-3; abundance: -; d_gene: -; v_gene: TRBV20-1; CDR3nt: TGCGTACCAGCGGACCTCACGCAGTATTTT; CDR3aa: CVPADLTQYF
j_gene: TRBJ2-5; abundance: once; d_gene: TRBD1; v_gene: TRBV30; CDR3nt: TGTGCCTGGGGGGACAGGACGCGGGCCCAGTACTTC; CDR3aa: CAWGDRTRAQYF
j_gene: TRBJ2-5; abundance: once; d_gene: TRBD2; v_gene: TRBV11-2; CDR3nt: TGTGCCAGCAGCCCGACTAGCGGGGGAGAGACCCAGTACTTC; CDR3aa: CASSPTSGGETQYF
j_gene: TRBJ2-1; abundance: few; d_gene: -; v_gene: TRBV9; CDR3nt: TGTGCCAGCAGCGTAGCCCCCGTAGTAGCGGACAATGAGCAGTTCTTC; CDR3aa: CASSVAPVVADNEQFF
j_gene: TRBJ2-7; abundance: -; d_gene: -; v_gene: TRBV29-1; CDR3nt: TGCAGCGTCGAGCGACAGGACGGCGGCGAGCAGTACTTC; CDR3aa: CSVERQDGGEQYF
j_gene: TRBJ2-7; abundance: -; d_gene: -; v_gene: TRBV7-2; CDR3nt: TGTGCCAGCAGCCTCAGCTACGAGCAGTACTTC; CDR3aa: CASSLSYEQYF
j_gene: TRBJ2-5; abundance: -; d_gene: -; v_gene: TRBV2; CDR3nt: TGTGCCAGCAGTGAAAGGGAAATGGAGACCCAGTACTTC; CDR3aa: CASSEREMETQYF
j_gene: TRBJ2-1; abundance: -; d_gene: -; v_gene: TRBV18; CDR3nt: TGTGCCAGCGGCCTGCTTAGCGGCAATGAGCAGTTCTTC; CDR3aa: CASGLLSGNEQFF
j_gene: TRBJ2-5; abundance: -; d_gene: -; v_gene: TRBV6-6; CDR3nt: TGTGCCAGCAGTTACCTGACTGTTCAAGAGACCCAGTACTTC; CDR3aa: CASSYLTVQETQYF
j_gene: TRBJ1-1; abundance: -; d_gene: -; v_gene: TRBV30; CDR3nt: TGTGCCTGGAAAAGGGGCCTTAGCAAACCCTTCACTGAAGCTTTCTTT; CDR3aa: CAWKRGLSKPFTEAFF
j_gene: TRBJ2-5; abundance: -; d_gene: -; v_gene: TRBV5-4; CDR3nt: TGTGCCAGCAGCTTGGTTGGCAGAAACCAAGAGACCCAGTACTTC; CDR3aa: CASSLVGRNQETQYF
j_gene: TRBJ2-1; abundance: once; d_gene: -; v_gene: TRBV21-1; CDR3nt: TGTGCCAGCAGCTCGGGGACTAGCCACTACAATGAGCAGTTCTTC; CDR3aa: CASSSGTSHYNEQFF
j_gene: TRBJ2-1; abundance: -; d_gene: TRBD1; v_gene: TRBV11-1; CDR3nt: TGTGCCAGCAGTTCCCACAGGGGGCCCAATGAGCAGTTCTTC; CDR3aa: CASSSHRGPNEQFF
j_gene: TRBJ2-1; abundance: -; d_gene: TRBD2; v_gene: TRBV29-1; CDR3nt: TGCAGCGCTACCTCCGGGACTAGCGGGGTGAGTGAGCAGTTCTTC; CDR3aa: CSATSGTSGVSEQFF
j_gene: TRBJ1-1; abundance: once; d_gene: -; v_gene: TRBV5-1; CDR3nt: TGCGCCAGTGACGTGCCCATGAACACTGAAGCTTTCTTT; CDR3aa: CASDVPMNTEAFF
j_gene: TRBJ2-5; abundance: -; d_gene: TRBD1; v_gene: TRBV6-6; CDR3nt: TGTGCCAGCAGGATCTTCGACAGGGGGCTTAAAGAGACCCAGTACTTC; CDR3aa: CASRIFDRGLKETQYF
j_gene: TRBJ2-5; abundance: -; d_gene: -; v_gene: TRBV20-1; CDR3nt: TGCAGTGCTAGGTACCAAGAGACCCAGTACTTC; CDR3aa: CSARYQETQYF
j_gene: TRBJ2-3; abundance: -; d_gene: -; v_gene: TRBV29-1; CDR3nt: TGCAGCGTTGAGTGGCAGGGGACAGATACGCAGTATTTT; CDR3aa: CSVEWQGTDTQYF
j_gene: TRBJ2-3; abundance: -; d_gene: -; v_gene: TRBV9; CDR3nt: TGTGCCAGCAGCGCCCGGGGGCCAGATACGCAGTATTTT; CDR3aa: CASSARGPDTQYF
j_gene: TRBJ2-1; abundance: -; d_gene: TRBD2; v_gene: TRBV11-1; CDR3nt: TGTGCCAGCAGTTTAAGACTAGCGGGGACCTACAATGAGCAGTTCTTC; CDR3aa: CASSLRLAGTYNEQFF
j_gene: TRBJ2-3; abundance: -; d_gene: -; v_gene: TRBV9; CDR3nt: TGTGCCAGCAGCGGGAGCCTTAGCGGACCCACAGATACGCAGTATTTT; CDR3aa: CASSGSLSGPTDTQYF
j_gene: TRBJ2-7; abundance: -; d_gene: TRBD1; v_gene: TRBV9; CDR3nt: TGTGCCAGCAACATGCTCGGACAGGGCGACGAGCAGTACTTC; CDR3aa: CASNMLGQGDEQYF
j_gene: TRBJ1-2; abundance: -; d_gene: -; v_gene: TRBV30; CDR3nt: TGTGCCTGGAATCCACAGGGTTCCGGCTATGGCTACACCTTC; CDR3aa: CAWNPQGSGYGYTF
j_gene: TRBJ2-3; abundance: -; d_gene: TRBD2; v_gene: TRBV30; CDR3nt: TGTGCCTGGAGTGGGCAGGGACTAGCGGCAGATACGCAGTATTTT; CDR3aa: CAWSGQGLAADTQYF
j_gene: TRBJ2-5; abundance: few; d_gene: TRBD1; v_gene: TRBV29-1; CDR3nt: TGCAGCGTGAGGGGCGGACAGGGGGCCCAAGAGACCCAGTACTTC; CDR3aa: CSVRGGQGAQETQYF
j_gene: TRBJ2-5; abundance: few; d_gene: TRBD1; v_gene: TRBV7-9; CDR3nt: TGTGCTACGGTGGGACAGGGAGAGACCCAGTACTTC; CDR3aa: CATVGQGETQYF
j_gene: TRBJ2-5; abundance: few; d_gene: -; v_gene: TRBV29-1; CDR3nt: TGCAGCGTTAGACAGGTCCTCCAAGAGACCCAGTACTTC; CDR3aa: CSVRQVLQETQYF
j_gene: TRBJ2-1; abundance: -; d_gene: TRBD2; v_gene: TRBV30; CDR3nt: TGTGCCTGGATTCCTGGTAGCGGGGGCCGTTCCTACAATGAGCAGTTCTTC; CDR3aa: CAWIPGSGGRSYNEQFF
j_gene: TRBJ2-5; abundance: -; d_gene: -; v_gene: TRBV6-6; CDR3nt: TGTGCTGGGAGTCGGCAGCAAGAGACCCAGTACTTC; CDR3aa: CAGSRQQETQYF
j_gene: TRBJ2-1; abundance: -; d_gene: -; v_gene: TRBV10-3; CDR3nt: TGTGCCATCAGTGAGTCAGGGCCGCACAATGAGCAGTTCTTC; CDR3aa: CAISESGPHNEQFF
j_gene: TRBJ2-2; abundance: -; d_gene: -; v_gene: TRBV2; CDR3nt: TGTGCCAGCAGTGAATTACAGGGGAACACCGGGGAGCTGTTTTTT; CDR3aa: CASSELQGNTGELFF
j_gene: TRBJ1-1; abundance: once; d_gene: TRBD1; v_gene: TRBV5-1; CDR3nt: TGCGCCAGCAGCTCCCGGACAGGGAACACTGAAGCTTTCTTT; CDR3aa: CASSSRTGNTEAFF
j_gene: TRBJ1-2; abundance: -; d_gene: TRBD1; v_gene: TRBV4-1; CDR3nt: TGCGCCAGCAGCCAAGCCGGGACAGTCTATGGCTACACCTTC; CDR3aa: CASSQAGTVYGYTF
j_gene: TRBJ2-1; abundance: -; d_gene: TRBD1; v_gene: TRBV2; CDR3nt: TGTGCCAGCAGGAAGACAGGGGGGAATGAGCAGTTCTTC; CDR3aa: CASRKTGGNEQFF
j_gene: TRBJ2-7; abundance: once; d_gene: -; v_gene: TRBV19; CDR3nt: TGTGCCAGTAGTCCGGGGTATTCCTACGAGCAGTACTTC; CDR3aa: CASSPGYSYEQYF
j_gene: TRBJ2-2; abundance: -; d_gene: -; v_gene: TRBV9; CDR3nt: TGTGCCAGCAGCGTAGGAACTAGTGTGACCGGGGAGCTGTTTTTT; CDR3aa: CASSVGTSVTGELFF
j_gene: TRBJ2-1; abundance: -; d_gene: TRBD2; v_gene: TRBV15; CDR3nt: TGTGCCACCAGCAGAGATTTGAGGACTAGCGGATACAATGAGCAGTTCTTC; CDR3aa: CATSRDLRTSGYNEQFF